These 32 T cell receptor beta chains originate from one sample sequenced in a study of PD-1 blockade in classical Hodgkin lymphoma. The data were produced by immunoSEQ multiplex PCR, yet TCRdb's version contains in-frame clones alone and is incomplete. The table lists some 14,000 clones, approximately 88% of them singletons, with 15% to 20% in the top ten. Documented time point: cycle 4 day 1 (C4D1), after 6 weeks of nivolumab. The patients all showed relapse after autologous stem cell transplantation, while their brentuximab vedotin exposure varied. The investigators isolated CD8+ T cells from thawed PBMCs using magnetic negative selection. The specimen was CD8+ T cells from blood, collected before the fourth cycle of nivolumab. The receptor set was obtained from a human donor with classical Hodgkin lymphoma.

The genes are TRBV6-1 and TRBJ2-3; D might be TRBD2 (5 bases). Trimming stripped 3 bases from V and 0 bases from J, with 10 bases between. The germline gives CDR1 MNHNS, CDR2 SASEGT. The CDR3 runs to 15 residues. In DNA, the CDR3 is TGTGCCAGCAGTGATATGAGCGGTAGCACAGATACGCAGTATTTT. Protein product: CASSDMSGSTDTQYF.

CDR3 DNA sequence: TGTGCCAGCAGCGCGCCCATTACAGGGGCCACTGGAAACACCATATATTTT. It encodes CASSAPITGATGNTIYF. J is TRBJ1-3 and V is TRBV9; 7 bases are shared with TRBD1. The CDR3 sequence is 17 residues long. V lost 3 bases, J lost 2 bases, and 11 bases stayed unmatched. From germline, CDR1 is SGDLS and CDR2 YYNGEE.

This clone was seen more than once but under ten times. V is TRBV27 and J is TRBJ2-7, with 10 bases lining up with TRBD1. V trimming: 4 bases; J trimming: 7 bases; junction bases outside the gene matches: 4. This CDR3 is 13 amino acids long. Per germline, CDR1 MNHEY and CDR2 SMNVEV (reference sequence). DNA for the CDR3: TGTGCCAGCAGTTGGGACAGGGGAGGAGAGCAGTACTTC. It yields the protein CASSWDRGGEQYF.

The CDR3 DNA sequence: TGCAGCGCCCGGGACACCGACTACGAGCAGTACTTC. Its translation is CSARDTDYEQYF. V is TRBV29-1 and J is TRBJ2-7; D is possibly TRBD1 (6 bases). The germline V gene encodes CDR1 SQVTM and CDR2 ANQGSEA. The CDR3 runs to 12 residues. The V end was cut by 7 bases, the J end by 3 bases, with 13 bases between.

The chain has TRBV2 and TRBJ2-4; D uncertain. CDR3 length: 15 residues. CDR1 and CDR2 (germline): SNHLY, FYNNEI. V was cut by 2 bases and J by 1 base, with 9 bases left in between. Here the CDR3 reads CASSEWEGAKNIQYF. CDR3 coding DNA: TGTGCCAGCAGTGAATGGGAAGGGGCCAAAAACATTCAGTACTTC.

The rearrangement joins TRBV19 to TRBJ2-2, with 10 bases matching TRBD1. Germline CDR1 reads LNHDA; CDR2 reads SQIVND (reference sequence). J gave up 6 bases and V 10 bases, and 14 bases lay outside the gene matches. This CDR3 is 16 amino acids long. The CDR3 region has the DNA TGTGCCACAACAGTATGGGACAGGGGTGACTCCGGGGAGCTGTTTTTT. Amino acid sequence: CATTVWDRGDSGELFF.

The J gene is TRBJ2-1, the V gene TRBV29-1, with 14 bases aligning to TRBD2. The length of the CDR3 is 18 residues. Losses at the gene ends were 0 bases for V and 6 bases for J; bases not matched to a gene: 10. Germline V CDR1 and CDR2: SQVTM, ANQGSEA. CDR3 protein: CSVEDFGLAGGKSNEQFF. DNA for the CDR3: TGCAGCGTTGAAGATTTCGGACTAGCGGGGGGAAAAAGCAATGAGCAGTTCTTC.

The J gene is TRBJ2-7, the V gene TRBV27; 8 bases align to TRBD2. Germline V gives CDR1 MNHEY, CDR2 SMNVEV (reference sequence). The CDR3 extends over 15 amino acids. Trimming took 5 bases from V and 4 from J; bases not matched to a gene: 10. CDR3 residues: CASSLSPGLVYEQYF. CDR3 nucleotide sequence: TGTGCCAGCAGTCTGAGCCCGGGACTAGTGTACGAGCAGTACTTC.

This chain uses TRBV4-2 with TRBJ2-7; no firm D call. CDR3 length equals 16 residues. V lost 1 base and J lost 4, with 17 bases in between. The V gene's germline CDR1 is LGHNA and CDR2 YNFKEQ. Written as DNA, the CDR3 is TGTGCCAGCAGCCAAGGTGTCAGTGCTGTTTCGTACGAGCAGTACTTC. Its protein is CASSQGVSAVSYEQYF.

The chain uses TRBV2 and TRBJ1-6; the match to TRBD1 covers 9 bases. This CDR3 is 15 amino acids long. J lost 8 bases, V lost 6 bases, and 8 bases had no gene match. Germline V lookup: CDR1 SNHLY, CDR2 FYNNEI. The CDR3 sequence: CASRTMTGGDSPLHF. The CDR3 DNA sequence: TGTGCCAGCAGGACGATGACAGGGGGTGATTCACCCCTCCACTTT.

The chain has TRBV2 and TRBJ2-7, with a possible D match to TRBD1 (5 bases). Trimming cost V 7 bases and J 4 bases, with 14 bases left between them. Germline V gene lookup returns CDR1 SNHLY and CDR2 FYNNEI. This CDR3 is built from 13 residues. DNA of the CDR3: TGTGCCAGCAAGGGCAGGGCCACGTACGAGCAGTACTTC. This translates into CASKGRATYEQYF.

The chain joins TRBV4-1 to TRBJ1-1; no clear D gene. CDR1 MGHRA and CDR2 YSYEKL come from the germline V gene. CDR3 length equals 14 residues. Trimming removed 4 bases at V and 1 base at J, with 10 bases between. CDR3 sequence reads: CASSPISQNTEAFF. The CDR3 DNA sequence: TGCGCCAGCAGCCCTATTTCCCAGAACACTGAAGCTTTCTTT.

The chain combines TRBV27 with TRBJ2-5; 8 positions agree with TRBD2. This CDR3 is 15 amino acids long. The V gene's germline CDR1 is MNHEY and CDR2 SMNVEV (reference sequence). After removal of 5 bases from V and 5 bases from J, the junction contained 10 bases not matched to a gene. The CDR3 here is CASSRIHSGVETQYF. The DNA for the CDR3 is TGTGCCAGCAGTCGAATCCATAGCGGGGTCGAGACCCAGTACTTC.

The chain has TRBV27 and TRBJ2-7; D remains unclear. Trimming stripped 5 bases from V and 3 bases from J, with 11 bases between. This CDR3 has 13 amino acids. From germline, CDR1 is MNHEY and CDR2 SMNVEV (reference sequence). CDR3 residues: CASSDSSFYEQYF. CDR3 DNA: TGTGCCAGCAGTGACTCCTCATTCTACGAGCAGTACTTC.

The CDR3 DNA is TGTGCCAGCAGCTTACTGGACCCAGCCTACAATGAGCAGTTCTTC. Its translation is CASSLLDPAYNEQFF. The chain couples TRBV11-2 to TRBJ2-1; D call uncertain. Germline-derived CDR1 and CDR2 are SGHAT and FQNNGV. The CDR3 spans 15 residues. Deletions cut 2 bases from V and 2 bases from J, with 10 bases between.

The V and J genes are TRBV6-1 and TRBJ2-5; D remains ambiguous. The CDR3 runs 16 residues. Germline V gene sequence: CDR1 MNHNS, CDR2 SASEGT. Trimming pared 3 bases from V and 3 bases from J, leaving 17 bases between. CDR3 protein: CASSDLPRVYEETQYF. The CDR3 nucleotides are TGTGCCAGCAGTGACCTTCCTCGGGTTTACGAAGAGACCCAGTACTTC.

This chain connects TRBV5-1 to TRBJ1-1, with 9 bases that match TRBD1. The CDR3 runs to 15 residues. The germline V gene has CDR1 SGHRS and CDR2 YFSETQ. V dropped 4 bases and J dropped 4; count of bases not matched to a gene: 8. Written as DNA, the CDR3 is TGCGCCAGCAGCGAGGAACAGGGGGCTTTCACTGAAGCTTTCTTT. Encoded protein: CASSEEQGAFTEAFF. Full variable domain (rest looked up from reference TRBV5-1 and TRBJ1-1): KAGVTQTPRYLIKTRGQQVTLSCSPISGHRSVSWYQQTPGQGLQFLFEYFSETQRNKGNFPGRFSGRQFSNSRSEMNVSTLELGDSALYLCASSEEQGAFTEAFFGQGTRLTVV.

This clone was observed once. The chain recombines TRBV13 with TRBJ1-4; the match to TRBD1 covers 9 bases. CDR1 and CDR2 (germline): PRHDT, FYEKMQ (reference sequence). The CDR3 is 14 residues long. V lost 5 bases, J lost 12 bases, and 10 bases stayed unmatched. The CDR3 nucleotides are TGTGCCAGCAGCCTCGGGACAGGGAAGGTACAACTGTTTTTT. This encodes CASSLGTGKVQLFF.

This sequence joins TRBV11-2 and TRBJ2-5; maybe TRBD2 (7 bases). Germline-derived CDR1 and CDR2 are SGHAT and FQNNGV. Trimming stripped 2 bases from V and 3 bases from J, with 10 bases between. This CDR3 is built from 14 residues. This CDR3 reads CASSLTGGEETQYF. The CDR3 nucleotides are TGTGCCAGCAGCTTAACGGGGGGCGAAGAGACCCAGTACTTC.

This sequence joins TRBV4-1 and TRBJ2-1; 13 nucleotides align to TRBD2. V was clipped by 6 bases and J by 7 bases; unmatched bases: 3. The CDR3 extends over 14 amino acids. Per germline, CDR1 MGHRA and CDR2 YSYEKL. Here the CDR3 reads CASRGLAGLNEQFF. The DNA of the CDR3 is TGCGCCAGCAGGGGACTAGCGGGACTGAATGAGCAGTTCTTC.

The CDR3 loop reads CASSNYNEQFF. DNA of the CDR3: TGTGCCAGTAGTAACTACAATGAGCAGTTCTTC. This chain connects TRBV19 to TRBJ2-1; D not certain. Germline values: CDR1 LNHDA, CDR2 SQIVND (reference sequence). With 4 bases removed from V and 3 bases from J, the gap between germline ends came to 1 base. The length of the CDR3 is 11 residues.

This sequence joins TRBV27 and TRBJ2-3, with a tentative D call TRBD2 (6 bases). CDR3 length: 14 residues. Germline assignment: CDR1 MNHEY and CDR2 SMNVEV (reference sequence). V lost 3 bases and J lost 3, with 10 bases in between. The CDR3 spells CASSLGGWTDTQYF. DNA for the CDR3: TGTGCCAGCAGTTTGGGGGGTTGGACAGATACGCAGTATTTT.

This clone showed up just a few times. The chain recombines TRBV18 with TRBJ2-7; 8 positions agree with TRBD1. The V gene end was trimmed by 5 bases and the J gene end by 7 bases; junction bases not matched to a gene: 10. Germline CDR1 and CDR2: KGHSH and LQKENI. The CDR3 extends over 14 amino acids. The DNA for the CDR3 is TGTGCCAGCTCAAGGACAGGGACCCAGACGGAGCAGTACTTC. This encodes CASSRTGTQTEQYF.

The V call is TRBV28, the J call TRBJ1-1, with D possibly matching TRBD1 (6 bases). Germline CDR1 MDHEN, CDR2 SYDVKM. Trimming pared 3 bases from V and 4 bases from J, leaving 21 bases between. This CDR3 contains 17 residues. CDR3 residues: CASSFSRGGPRGTEAFF. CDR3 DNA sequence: TGTGCCAGCAGTTTTTCAAGGGGGGGGCCACGGGGCACTGAAGCTTTCTTT.

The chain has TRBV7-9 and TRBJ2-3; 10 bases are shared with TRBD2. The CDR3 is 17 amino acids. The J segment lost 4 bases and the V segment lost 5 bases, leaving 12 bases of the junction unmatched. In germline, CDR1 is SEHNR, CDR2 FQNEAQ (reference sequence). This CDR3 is CASSRPLGLAGADTQYF. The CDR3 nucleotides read TGTGCCAGCAGCCGACCCCTGGGGCTAGCGGGAGCAGATACGCAGTATTTT.

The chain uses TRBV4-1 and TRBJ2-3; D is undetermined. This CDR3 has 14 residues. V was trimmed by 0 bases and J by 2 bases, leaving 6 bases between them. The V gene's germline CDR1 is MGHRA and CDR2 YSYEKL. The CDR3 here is CASSQDTNTDTQYF. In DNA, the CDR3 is TGCGCCAGCAGCCAAGACACGAACACAGATACGCAGTATTTT.

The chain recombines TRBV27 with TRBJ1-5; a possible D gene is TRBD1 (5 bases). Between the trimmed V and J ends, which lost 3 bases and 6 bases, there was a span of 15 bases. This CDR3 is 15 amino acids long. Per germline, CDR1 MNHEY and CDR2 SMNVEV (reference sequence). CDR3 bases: TGTGCCAGCAGTTTGGCCGGGGGTAACGGTCAGCCCCAGCATTTT. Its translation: CASSLAGGNGQPQHF.

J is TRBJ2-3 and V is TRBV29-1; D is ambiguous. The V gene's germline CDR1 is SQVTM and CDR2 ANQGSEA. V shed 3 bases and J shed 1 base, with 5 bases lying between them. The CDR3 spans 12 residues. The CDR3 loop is CSVDPGTDTQYF. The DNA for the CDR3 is TGCAGCGTTGACCCAGGCACAGATACGCAGTATTTT.

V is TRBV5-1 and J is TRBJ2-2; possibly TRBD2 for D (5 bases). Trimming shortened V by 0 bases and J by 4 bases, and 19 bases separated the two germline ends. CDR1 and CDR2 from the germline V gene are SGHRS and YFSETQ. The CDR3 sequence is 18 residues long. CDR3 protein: CASSLASVVVGVTGELFF. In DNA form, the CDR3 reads TGCGCCAGCAGCTTGGCTTCAGTCGTAGTGGGAGTCACCGGGGAGCTGTTTTTT.

The CDR3 coding sequence is TGTGCCAGCAGCCTGGCACACGCAAACACTGAAGCTTTCTTT. This codes for CASSLAHANTEAFF. The chain employs TRBV5-8 and TRBJ1-1; D call uncertain. Trimming left V 4 bases short and J 2 bases short, with 12 bases between. Looked up from germline, CDR1 is SGHTS and CDR2 is YDEGEE. The CDR3 sequence is 14 residues long.

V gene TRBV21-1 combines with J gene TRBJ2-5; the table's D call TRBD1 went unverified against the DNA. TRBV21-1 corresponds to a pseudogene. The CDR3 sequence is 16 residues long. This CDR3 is CASSTPRDRSQETQYF. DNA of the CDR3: TGTGCCAGCAGCACCCCACGGGACAGGTCCCAAGAGACCCAGTACTTC.

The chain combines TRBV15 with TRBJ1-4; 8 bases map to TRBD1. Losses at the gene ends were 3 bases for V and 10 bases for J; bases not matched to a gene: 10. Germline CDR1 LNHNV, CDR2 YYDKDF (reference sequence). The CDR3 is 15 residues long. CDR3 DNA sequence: TGTGCCACCAGCAGCGAGCAAGGACAGGGAGGAAAACTGTTTTTT. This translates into CATSSEQGQGGKLFF.